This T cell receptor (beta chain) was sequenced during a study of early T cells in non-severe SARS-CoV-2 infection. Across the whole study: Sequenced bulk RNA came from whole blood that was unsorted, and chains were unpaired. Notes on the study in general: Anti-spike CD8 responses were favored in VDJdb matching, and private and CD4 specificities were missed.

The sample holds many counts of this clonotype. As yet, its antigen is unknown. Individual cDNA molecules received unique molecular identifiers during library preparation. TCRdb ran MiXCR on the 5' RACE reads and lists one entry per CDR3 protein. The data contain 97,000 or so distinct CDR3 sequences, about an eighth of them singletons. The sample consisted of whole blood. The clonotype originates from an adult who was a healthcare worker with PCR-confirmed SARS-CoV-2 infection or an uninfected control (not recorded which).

CDR3 nucleotides: TGTGCCAGCAGCGCCTTCCCAGCGGGAGGCACAGATACGCAGTATTTT. It yields the protein CASSAFPAGGTDTQYF. The chain carries TRBV9 and TRBJ2-3, with 8 bases lining up with TRBD2. Germline CDR1 and CDR2: SGDLS and YYNGEE. The CDR3 is 16 amino acids. V trimming: 3 bases; J trimming: 1 base; junction bases outside the gene matches: 7.